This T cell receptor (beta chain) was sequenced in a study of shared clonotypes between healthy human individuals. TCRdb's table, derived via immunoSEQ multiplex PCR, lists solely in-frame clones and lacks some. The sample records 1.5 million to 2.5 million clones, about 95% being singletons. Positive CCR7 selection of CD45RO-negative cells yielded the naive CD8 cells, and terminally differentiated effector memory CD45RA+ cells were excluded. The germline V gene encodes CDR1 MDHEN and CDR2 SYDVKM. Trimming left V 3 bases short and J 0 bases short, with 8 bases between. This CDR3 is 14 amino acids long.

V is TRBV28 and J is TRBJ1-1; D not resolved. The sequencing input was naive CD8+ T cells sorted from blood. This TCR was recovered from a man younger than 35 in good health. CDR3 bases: TGTGCCAGCAGTTTTGAACTGATGAACACTGAAGCTTTCTTT. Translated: CASSFELMNTEAFF.